The 13 T cell receptor beta chains below were found in one sample sequenced in a study of technical replicates of blood from a handful of donors (dated by TCRdb to about 2017). Library preparation used the immunoSEQ multiplex PCR assay. The immuneACCESS repertoire file appears here via TCRdb, limited to in-frame rearrangements. These files lack a portion of the clones; in checked studies, under half of the deficit traces to unresolved V genes, and the cause of the others is not known. For this sample there are about 48,000 clones; around nine tenths appear just once. Of the sample, 3.9% falls within the top ten clones. Material for sequencing was PBMCs. The receptors were gathered from a human donor in good health. Some clones in this sample may be carry-over from other donors' samples.

The CDR3 spells CASSAGGDTRTYEQYF. The CDR3 DNA is TGTGCCAGCAGCGCCGGGGGGGACACGAGAACCTACGAGCAGTACTTC. This chain links TRBV9 with TRBJ2-7, with TRBD2 matching over 8 bases. Trimming took 3 bases from V and 2 from J; bases not matched to a gene: 10. The CDR3 spans 16 residues. CDR1 and CDR2 from the germline V gene are SGDLS and YYNGEE.

J is TRBJ1-2 and V is TRBV2; possibly TRBD1 for D (6 bases). Trimming pared 6 bases from V and 4 bases from J, leaving 9 bases between. The CDR3 runs to 12 residues. Germline V gives CDR1 SNHLY, CDR2 FYNNEI. The CDR3 loop is CASRGDTYGYTF. CDR3 in DNA: TGTGCCAGCAGGGGGGACACCTATGGCTACACCTTC.

This chain links TRBV6-1 with TRBJ2-1; 10 nucleotides agree with TRBD2. Germline V CDR1 and CDR2: MNHNS, SASEGT. The CDR3 totals 15 residues. The V segment lost 6 bases and the J segment 5 bases; nucleotides outside the gene matches: 7. The CDR3 sequence: CASRILAGVNNEQFF. The CDR3 nucleotides are TGTGCCAGCAGGATTCTAGCGGGAGTCAACAATGAGCAGTTCTTC.

The chain uses TRBV7-8 and TRBJ2-3, with D maybe TRBD2 (5 bases). The V end was cut by 2 bases, the J end by 0 bases, with 12 bases between. Germline lookup yields CDR1 SGHVS and CDR2 FQNEAQ. CDR3 length: 16 residues. The CDR3 is CASSLLDPGSTDTQYF. The DNA of the CDR3 is TGTGCCAGCAGCTTACTGGATCCGGGGAGCACAGATACGCAGTATTTT. The variable domain in full, completed from reference TRBV7-8 and TRBJ2-3, reads GAGVSQSPRYKVAKRGQDVALRCDPISGHVSLFWYQQALGQGPEFLTYFQNEAQLDKSGLPSDRFFAERPEGSVSTLKIQRTQQEDSAVYLCASSLLDPGSTDTQYFGPGTRLTVL.

The chain employs TRBV6-5 and TRBJ2-3; D is possibly TRBD2 (6 bases). Germline assignment: CDR1 MNHEY and CDR2 SVGAGI. The CDR3 is made up of 13 amino acids. V lost 6 bases and J lost 5, with 12 bases in between. The CDR3 loop reads CASRSWGGDTQYF. In DNA form, the CDR3 reads TGTGCCAGCAGATCCTGGGGAGGAGATACGCAGTATTTT.

The genes are TRBV7-3 and TRBJ2-2, with 12 nucleotides matching TRBD2. From germline, CDR1 is SGHTA and CDR2 FQGTGA. This CDR3 has 19 residues. Trimming removed 5 bases from V and 8 bases from J; junction bases left unmatched: 18. The chain's CDR3 is CASSPTGLAGSSVQGELFF. The CDR3 DNA follows: TGTGCCAGCAGCCCAACTGGACTAGCGGGGTCCAGTGTCCAAGGGGAGCTGTTTTTT.

This clone came up once. The chain employs TRBV5-5 and TRBJ2-5, with D perhaps matching TRBD1 (5 bases). The CDR3 sequence is 14 residues long. The germline gives CDR1 SGHKS, CDR2 YYEKEE (reference sequence). V dropped 5 bases and J dropped 3 bases, with 14 bases sitting between them. The CDR3 spells CASRIGVGEETQYF. The CDR3 bases are TGTGCCAGCAGGATAGGGGTAGGGGAAGAGACCCAGTACTTC.

This sequence joins TRBV15 and TRBJ2-5; 7 positions agree with TRBD2. CDR1 and CDR2 from the germline V gene are LNHNV and YYDKDF (reference sequence). The CDR3 is made up of 14 amino acids. V trimming: 3 bases; J trimming: 5 bases; junction bases outside the gene matches: 6. This chain's CDR3 is CATSRGGSRETQYF. DNA for the CDR3: TGTGCCACCAGCAGGGGGGGGTCCAGGGAGACCCAGTACTTC.

The V and J genes are TRBV4-1 and TRBJ2-1, with 14 bases that match TRBD2. The germline gives CDR1 MGHRA, CDR2 YSYEKL. With V trimmed by 4 bases and J by 9 bases, 8 bases remained unmatched. CDR3 length equals 16 residues. The CDR3 sequence is CASSPAPGLAGAEQFF. As DNA, the CDR3 is TGCGCCAGCAGCCCCGCCCCGGGACTAGCGGGAGCTGAGCAGTTCTTC.

The rearrangement uses TRBV5-1 and TRBJ2-3, with TRBD2 as a possible D gene (6 bases). There are 13 residues in the CDR3. Germline CDR1 reads SGHRS; CDR2 reads YFSETQ. The V end lost 7 bases, the J end lost 2 bases, and 11 bases lay between the germline ends. CDR3 protein: CASGGTYTDTQYF. The CDR3 coding sequence is TGCGCCAGCGGCGGGACCTACACAGATACGCAGTATTTT.

The chain carries TRBV5-1 and TRBJ2-7; tentatively, D is TRBD1 (6 bases). CDR3 size: 13 residues. Trimming pared 4 bases from V and 2 bases from J, leaving 10 bases between. Germline V gene lookup returns CDR1 SGHRS and CDR2 YFSETQ. In DNA form, the CDR3 reads TGCGCCAGCAGCCCCGGACAGCCCTACGAGCAGTACTTC. This translates into CASSPGQPYEQYF. The whole variable domain, filled in from reference TRBV5-1 and TRBJ2-7, reads KAGVTQTPRYLIKTRGQQVTLSCSPISGHRSVSWYQQTPGQGLQFLFEYFSETQRNKGNFPGRFSGRQFSNSRSEMNVSTLELGDSALYLCASSPGQPYEQYFGPGTRLTVT.

V usage is TRBV7-9 and J usage is TRBJ1-1; 9 bases are shared with TRBD1. The CDR3 is made up of 15 amino acids. Losses at the gene ends were 5 bases for V and 3 bases for J; bases not matched to a gene: 7. CDR1 and CDR2 from the germline V gene are SEHNR and FQNEAQ (reference sequence). The CDR3 reads CASSDGTGLDTEAFF. Here the CDR3 DNA reads TGTGCCAGCAGCGACGGGACAGGGCTTGACACTGAAGCTTTCTTT.

The CDR3 DNA follows: TGTGCCAGCAGTGAGAACGGGGGGCTGGGCAATCAGCCCCAGCATTTT. It translates to CASSENGGLGNQPQHF. V usage is TRBV25-1 and J usage is TRBJ1-5; tentatively, D is TRBD1 (6 bases). In germline, CDR1 is MGHDK, CDR2 SYGVNS. CDR3 length: 16 residues. V shed 3 bases and J shed 2 bases, with 14 bases lying between them. Based on the CDR3 plus reference TRBV25-1 and TRBJ1-5, the full variable domain is EADIYQTPRYLVIGTGKKITLECSQTMGHDKMYWYQQDPGMELHLIHYSYGVNSTEKGDLSSESTVSRIRTEHFPLTLESARPSHTSQYLCASSENGGLGNQPQHFGDGTRLSIL.